The next 12 T cell receptor beta chains were all read from a single sample in a study of T cells in Graves' hyperthyroidism and ophthalmopathy. RNA transcripts yielded amplified TCR beta CDR3 regions. HTBI primers were employed in a first-round RT-PCR of the TCR CDR3. MiXCR, run by TCRdb on the multiplex PCR reads, gives a single entry per CDR3 protein. The sample holds 400,000 to 600,000 distinct CDR3 sequences, 20% seen once. The sample taken for sequencing was blood. The source of these receptors is a man aged 18 to 35 with Graves' hyperthyroidism.

This clonotype was seen at least ten times. The chain uses TRBV27 and TRBJ2-5; TRBD1 or TRBD2 may be the D gene (5 bases each). V lost 6 bases to trimming and J lost 4 bases, with 9 bases between them. Germline assignment: CDR1 MNHEY and CDR2 SMNVEV (reference sequence). There are 12 residues in the CDR3. The CDR3 DNA is TGTGCCAGCAGGGGGGTTGGAGAGACCCAGTACTTC. Translated, it gives CASRGVGETQYF.

The chain combines TRBV12-3 or TRBV12-4 with TRBJ1-1, with D perhaps matching TRBD1 (5 bases). This CDR3 is built from 14 residues. V was clipped by 4 bases and J by 3 bases, with 12 bases between them. Here the CDR3 reads CASSSRGWDTEAFF. The CDR3 DNA sequence: TGTGCCAGCAGTTCGAGGGGCTGGGACACTGAAGCTTTCTTT.

This chain uses TRBV29-1 with TRBJ2-5; unclear D gene. Trimming left V 7 bases short and J 3 bases short, with 18 bases between. Germline loops: CDR1 SQVTM, CDR2 ANQGSEA. The CDR3 length is 14 residues. This CDR3 reads CSATKGQAKETQYF. The CDR3 coding sequence is TGCAGCGCAACAAAGGGTCAGGCTAAAGAGACCCAGTACTTC. The full variable domain, completed using reference TRBV29-1 and TRBJ2-5, is SAVISQKPSRDICQRGTSLTIQCQVDSQVTMMFWYRQQPGQSLTLIATANQGSEATYESGFVIDKFPISRPNLTFSTLTVSNMSPEDSSIYLCSATKGQAKETQYFGPGTRLLVL.

This clonotype appeared many times. The chain carries TRBV6-2 or TRBV6-3 and TRBJ2-2, with TRBD1 identical over 7 bases. Germline CDR1 MNHEY, CDR2 SVGEGT. V dropped 8 bases and J dropped 1; count of bases not matched to a gene: 1. CDR3 size: 13 residues. In DNA form, the CDR3 reads TGTGCCAGCCGACAGGGGAACACCGGGGAGCTGTTTTTT. It encodes CASRQGNTGELFF.

There are many counts of this clonotype. The chain carries TRBV6-1 and TRBJ2-7, with TRBD2 matching 8 bases. The CDR3 runs 14 residues. Losses at the gene ends were 4 bases for V and 5 bases for J; bases not matched to a gene: 7. From germline, CDR1 is MNHNS and CDR2 SASEGT. CDR3 nucleotide sequence: TGTGCCAGCAGTGGATCGGGACTAGGGAACGAGCAGTACTTC. Protein product: CASSGSGLGNEQYF.

J is TRBJ2-5 and V is TRBV12-3 or TRBV12-4, with TRBD1 as a possible D gene (6 bases). V was cut by 4 bases and J by 0 bases, with 12 bases left in between. The CDR3 length is 15 residues. Here the CDR3 DNA reads TGTGCCAGCAGTTCCCTAACAGGGTACCAAGAGACCCAGTACTTC. Amino acids: CASSSLTGYQETQYF.

This clonotype was found a few times. The V gene is TRBV6-5, the J gene TRBJ2-4; 7 bases map to TRBD1. The CDR3 length is 15 residues. The germline V gene encodes CDR1 MNHEY and CDR2 SVGAGI. V gave up 0 bases and J gave up 5 bases; unmatched junction bases: 4. CDR3 in amino acids: CASSYSWDSQNIQYF. CDR3 bases: TGTGCCAGCAGTTACTCGTGGGACAGTCAAAACATTCAGTACTTC.

This clonotype appeared many times. The V and J genes are TRBV7-9 and TRBJ2-2, with D perhaps TRBD1 (6 bases). Germline CDR1 and CDR2: SEHNR and FQNEAQ (reference sequence). V lost 6 bases and J 5 bases, leaving 7 bases between the germline ends. This CDR3 spans 12 amino acids. Here the CDR3 reads CASRQGTGELFF. CDR3 bases: TGTGCCAGCAGACAGGGAACCGGGGAGCTGTTTTTT.

This clonotype was picked up many times. The chain has TRBV12-3 or TRBV12-4 and TRBJ2-7; D may be TRBD1 (5 bases). The V end lost 6 bases, the J end lost 2 bases, and 11 bases lay between the germline ends. The CDR3 consists of 13 residues. The CDR3, as DNA: TGTGCCAGCAGATCGACAGCCACCTACGAGCAGTACTTC. Its translation: CASRSTATYEQYF.

The sample holds many counts of this clonotype. V is TRBV27 and J is TRBJ2-7; D is unresolved. The CDR3 consists of 14 residues. V dropped 6 bases and J dropped 0 bases, with 12 bases sitting between them. The V gene's germline CDR1 is MNHEY and CDR2 SMNVEV (reference sequence). CDR3 in DNA: TGTGCCAGCAGCCGGACCGAGAGCTCCTACGAGCAGTACTTC. It encodes CASSRTESSYEQYF.

This chain links TRBV11-2 with TRBJ2-7, with unresolved D. The V and J ends lost 3 bases and 0 bases respectively, with 6 bases between them. CDR3 length: 13 residues. Germline V gene data show CDR1 as SGHAT and CDR2 as FQNNGV. CDR3 DNA: TGTGCCAGCAGCTTTCACCACTCCTACGAGCAGTACTTC. This encodes CASSFHHSYEQYF.

This clonotype was seen many times. The gene calls are TRBV28 and TRBJ1-5; tentatively, D is TRBD1 (6 bases). Trimming removed 6 bases at V and 4 bases at J, with 19 bases between. Germline CDR1 and CDR2: MDHEN and SYDVKM. The CDR3 spans 16 residues. Written as DNA, the CDR3 is TGTGCCAGCAGCTCACCTGAACAGGGTCTAAATCAGCCCCAGCATTTT. This codes for CASSSPEQGLNQPQHF.